This TCR beta chain was sequenced for a study of blood T cell repertoires in COVID-19. The CDR3 is made up of 15 amino acids. Trimming at V came to 2 bases and at J to 8 bases, leaving 8 bases not matched to a gene. Germline CDR1 and CDR2: ENHRY and SYGVKD. The assay was immunoSEQ multiplex PCR, and TCRdb's table has in-frame clones only and misses some. The sample carries around 140,000 clones, around 89% recorded once. The sequence was collected from a man between 65 and 85 years old with active COVID-19. Material: peripheral blood. The V call is TRBV10-3, the J call TRBJ2-1, with 8 bases fitting TRBD2. The CDR3 region is CAISEPGTSSDEQFF. CDR3 in DNA: TGTGCCATCAGTGAGCCCGGGACTAGTTCGGATGAGCAGTTCTTC.